These 14 T cell receptor beta chains were sequenced from one sample in a study of T cells in Graves' hyperthyroidism and ophthalmopathy. TCR beta CDR3 regions were amplified from RNA transcripts. During a first-round RT-PCR of the TCR CDR3, the HTBI primer set was used. TCRdb called the multiplex PCR reads again in MiXCR, with one record for every CDR3 protein. The sample contains some 500,000 distinct CDR3 sequences, approximately 25% of which appear only once. The sample taken for sequencing was blood. Every receptor here comes from a woman in her twenties or thirties with Graves' ophthalmopathy.

Many counts were recorded for this clonotype. The chain is built from TRBV5-1 and TRBJ2-5; possibly TRBD2 for D (7 bases). The ends were cut back, 3 bases at V and 2 bases at J, with 20 bases in the middle. The CDR3 loop spans 17 amino acids. Germline V gene lookup returns CDR1 SGHRS and CDR2 YFSETQ. This CDR3 reads CASSSLRGAGRQETQYF. Written as DNA, the CDR3 is TGCGCCAGCAGCTCCCTTCGGGGGGCAGGAAGGCAAGAGACCCAGTACTTC.

In its sample, this clonotype was seen many times. This chain uses TRBV2 with TRBJ1-5; tentatively, D is TRBD1 (5 bases). Trimming took off 4 bases at V and 9 bases at J, with 19 bases between the two ends. This CDR3 has 15 residues. Germline CDR1 is SNHLY and CDR2 is FYNNEI. This chain's CDR3 is CASSVGPGDWRPQHF. In DNA form, the CDR3 reads TGTGCCAGCAGTGTGGGGCCGGGGGATTGGAGGCCCCAGCATTTT.

This clonotype was recorded at least ten times. The CDR3 protein is CASSERTENLYGYTF. Written as DNA, the CDR3 is TGTGCCAGCAGTGAAAGGACTGAAAACCTCTATGGCTACACCTTC. The chain couples TRBV25-1 to TRBJ1-2; no firm D call. The germline V gene has CDR1 MGHDK and CDR2 SYGVNS. The CDR3 spans 15 residues. Trimming took 2 bases from V and 4 from J, leaving 14 bases between them.

This clonotype was observed a handful of times. The genes are TRBV6-2 or TRBV6-3 and TRBJ2-7; TRBD2 agrees at 8 bases. This CDR3 contains 15 residues. Germline-derived CDR1 and CDR2 are MNHEY and SVGEGT. The V segment lost 3 bases and the J segment 2 bases; nucleotides outside the gene matches: 6. The CDR3 spells CASSYTSGGPYEQYF. The DNA of the CDR3 is TGTGCCAGCAGTTATACGAGCGGGGGACCCTACGAGCAGTACTTC.

The chain joins TRBV6-2 or TRBV6-3 to TRBJ2-7, with a possible D match to TRBD1 (5 bases). V was trimmed by 8 bases and J by 4 bases, leaving 15 bases between them. Looked up from germline, CDR1 is MNHEY and CDR2 is SVGEGT. The CDR3 is 13 amino acids. The CDR3 region is CASARTPRYEQYF. CDR3 in DNA: TGTGCCAGCGCCCGGACACCCAGATACGAGCAGTACTTC.

The chain is built from TRBV9 and TRBJ1-1, with a possible D match to TRBD1 (6 bases). The V end lost 2 bases, the J end lost 3 bases, and 14 bases lay between the germline ends. The V gene's germline CDR1 is SGDLS and CDR2 YYNGEE. The CDR3 length is 15 residues. CDR3: CASSVRREGDTEAFF. The DNA of the CDR3 is TGTGCCAGCAGCGTTCGCCGGGAGGGGGACACTGAAGCTTTCTTT.

This clonotype was counted at least ten times. The chain uses TRBV6-2 or TRBV6-3 and TRBJ2-5; D gene ambiguous. Germline V gene lookup returns CDR1 MNHEY and CDR2 SVGEGT. The CDR3 has 14 residues. V lost 7 bases, J lost 0 bases, and 12 bases lay in between. Here the CDR3 DNA reads TGTGCCAGCAACGACAAGGCCCACCAAGAGACCCAGTACTTC. Its protein is CASNDKAHQETQYF.

The chain couples TRBV9 to TRBJ2-5, with TRBD2 matching 8 bases. This CDR3 region has 15 residues. CDR1 and CDR2 (germline): SGDLS, YYNGEE. Trimming took 4 bases from V and 6 from J; bases not matched to a gene: 11. CDR3 sequence: CASSPWGDSGKTQYF. DNA of the CDR3: TGTGCCAGCAGCCCCTGGGGGGATAGCGGGAAGACCCAGTACTTC.

This clonotype was seen repeatedly, ten times or more. V and J are TRBV12-3 or TRBV12-4 and TRBJ1-5, with TRBD1 matching over 9 bases. Trimming took 7 bases from V and 4 from J; bases not matched to a gene: 5. The CDR3 spans 14 residues. The CDR3 reads CASTLTGGNQPQHF. In DNA form, the CDR3 reads TGTGCCAGCACCTTGACAGGGGGGAATCAGCCCCAGCATTTT.

The sample holds a few counts of this clonotype. The chain couples TRBV20-1 to TRBJ2-5; tentatively, D is TRBD1 (6 bases). CDR1 DFQATT and CDR2 SNEGSKA come from the germline V gene (reference sequence). This CDR3 is 16 amino acids long. Trimming took 5 bases from V and 4 from J, leaving 23 bases between them. This CDR3 reads CSAGPVRSGRGETQYF. The CDR3 DNA reads as TGCAGTGCTGGTCCTGTCAGGTCTGGCAGGGGAGAGACCCAGTACTTC.

The gene calls are TRBV12-3 or TRBV12-4 and TRBJ1-2; no definite D call. V lost 5 bases and J 2 bases, leaving 9 bases between the germline ends. The CDR3 covers 13 residues. CDR3 region: CASSGRENYGYTF. CDR3 DNA: TGTGCCAGCAGTGGTAGGGAAAACTATGGCTACACCTTC.

Points on this clonotype: This may arise from a read error, as a much more abundant clone is one base away. The chain links TRBV9 to TRBJ2-2; D unclear. The CDR3 spans 13 residues. Germline-derived CDR1 and CDR2 are SGDLS and YYNGEE. Deletions cut 0 bases from V and 3 bases from J, with 3 bases between. CDR3 residues: CASSVGHTGELFF. CDR3 in DNA: TGTGCCAGCAGCGTAGGACACACCGGGGAGCTGTTTTTT. Combining the CDR3 with reference TRBV9 and TRBJ2-2 gives the whole variable domain DSGVTQTPKHLITATGQRVTLRCSPRSGDLSVYWYQQSLDQGLQFLIQYYNGEERAKGNILERFSAQQFPDLHSELNLSSLELGDSALYFCASSVGHTGELFFGEGSRLTVL.

In its sample, this clonotype was seen many times. The V and J genes are TRBV11-2 and TRBJ2-5, with 7 bases lining up with TRBD2. V lost 5 bases to trimming and J lost 5 bases; unmatched junction nucleotides: 8. This CDR3 is built from 14 residues. Germline assignment: CDR1 SGHAT and CDR2 FQNNGV. In DNA form, the CDR3 reads TGTGCCAGCAGCCACTGGACTAGTTGGGAGACCCAGTACTTC. Translated, it gives CASSHWTSWETQYF.

The sample holds many counts of this clonotype. The gene calls are TRBV6-1 and TRBJ2-7, with 7 bases identical to TRBD2. The ends lost 5 bases at V and 3 bases at J; junction bases unmatched: 4. Germline assignment: CDR1 MNHNS and CDR2 SASEGT. The CDR3 sequence is 13 residues long. The CDR3 loop is CASSRGDYYEQYF. The DNA of the CDR3 is TGTGCCAGCAGTCGGGGGGACTACTACGAGCAGTACTTC.